This T cell receptor beta chain was sequenced in a study of beta chain features in type 1 diabetes (dated by TCRdb to 2017 to 2018). Notes on the research overall: Mean age, gender distribution, total cell number and subset yield did not differ between patients and healthy donors. A total of 90 million to 140 million sorted cells were examined across all samples, and RNA yield correlated strongly with the number of cells per subset. The study compared the TCRB repertoires of sorted circulating CD4+ T cell subsets in recently diagnosed type 1 diabetes patients with those in matched healthy donors. Regulatory and stem cell-like memory subsets were isolated from only 8 patients and roughly eight healthy donors, whereas naive and central memory subsets came from all 28 donors.

Each donor gave one peripheral blood draw, about 100 mL on average, collected into heparinised tubes. A BD FACSAria II and a panel including CD45RO, CCR7, CD25, CD127, CD95 and CD27 were used to sort naive, central memory, regulatory and stem cell-like memory CD4+ T cells. Every sorted population had a purity above 95%. Right away, PBMCs were isolated by Lymphoprep density gradient centrifugation and were stained directly, with no culture step. So that batch effects would be minimized, each experiment stained and sorted samples in pairs, pairing one healthy donor with one patient. The High Capacity cDNA Reverse Transcription Kit was used to reverse transcribe all of the isolated RNA, meaning that expressed TCRB transcripts were what got sequenced. Deep immunoSEQ sequencing was applied to naive, central memory and regulatory T cell samples, giving an average of around 3.4 million total reads per sample. Sorted cells were lysed in RLT buffer, and RNA was extracted using DNase-treated RNeasy Micro or Mini kits according to cell number. Each cell subset was processed on its own to prevent cross-contamination, while patient and healthy donor samples were processed together. The immunoSEQ multiplex PCR was used to amplify TCRB sequences from cDNA, yielding 87-bp fragments that span the CDR3 region. Amplicons were sequenced on the Illumina HiSeq platform. In the authors' own workflow: Synthetic template baselines were used to correct PCR bias computationally, reads within Hamming distance 2 were collapsed, and singletons that could not be merged were discarded. Reads were aligned to IMGT to assign V, D and J genes, CDR3 length, and insertions or deletions at six rearrangement sites. Within each subset, clonotype counts were normalized to sorted cell number, and only after that were true diversity and Gini coefficients computed with the tcR R package. Repertoire sharing was quantified using the overlap coefficient calculated on TCRB nucleotide sequences. Out-of-frame TCRB sequences from naive cells were analyzed to stand in for the pre-selection repertoire. The immuneACCESS repertoire file appears here via TCRdb, limited to in-frame rearrangements. These files lack a portion of the clones; in checked studies, under half of the deficit traces to unresolved V genes, and the cause of the others is not known. V and J calls and clone size are those listed in that table; D and trimming were worked out from the DNA. For this sample the table gives about 620,000 clones, of which 15% to 17% were detected only once. Approximately 0.093% of the sample belongs to the ten largest clones.

CDR1 and CDR2, per the germline V gene, are KGHSH and LQKENI. Counted from cysteine to phenylalanine, this CDR3 has 17 amino acids. Just the 51-base CDR3 DNA is kept, in frame starting at base 1. V gives up 0 bases and J gives up 0 bases, and the segment between their germline ends measures 15 bases. General study outcomes and caveats: Type 1 diabetes patients showed a moderate but significant shortening of TCRB CDR3 length in all four CD4+ subsets. The naive, central memory and regulatory TCRB repertoires appeared to resemble one another more closely among patients than among healthy donors. Shorter templates might have been favored by PCR, but patient and control samples were amplified and corrected together, so both groups would have been affected equally by any skew. Fewer insertions and more nucleotide deletions at VDJ recombination sites were observed in patients with type 1 diabetes, implying thymic rearrangement abnormalities. Because cDNA rather than genomic DNA was sequenced, highly expressing activated cells could have been over-represented, although no difference in activation and CD3 levels was found between groups. HLA sub-analyses involved small numbers of individuals, so any influence of HLA type on TCRB rearrangement remained unresolved.

Worth noting for this clone: Its recognized antigen is unknown. The record has no base qualities; no much larger clone is one base away.

Source material: naive CD4+ T cells from blood. The intended sense of this specimen's cell subset or site label: true naive CD4+ T cells. This chain joins TRBV18 to TRBJ2-7, with the D call perhaps TRBD1 or TRBD2, as 5 bases match in each case. The origin of this receptor is a young man in good health. The DNA is TGTGCCAGCTCACCACCCGAGGGGTCATGGTACTCCTACGAGCAGTACTTC. This codes for CASSPPEGSWYSYEQYF. The entire variable domain, with the stretches around the CDR3 drawn from the reference TRBV18 and TRBJ2-7 proteins, is NAGVMQNPRHLVRRRGQEARLRCSPMKGHSHVYWYRQLPEEGLKFMVYLQKENIIDESGMPKERFSAEFPKEGPSILRIQQVVRGDSAAYFCASSPPEGSWYSYEQYFGPGTRLTVT.